Listed here are 30 T cell receptor beta chains from one sample, sequenced in a study of T cell changes during pregnancy in multiple sclerosis. Generated by immunoSEQ multiplex PCR, the TCRdb table keeps only in-frame clones and is missing some. This table has tens of thousands of clones, 75% to 95% appearing once. Sequencing was performed on CD4+ T cells from peripheral blood mononuclear cells, taken in the third trimester of pregnancy. These receptors were obtained from a female donor in good health, enrolled as a control in a pregnancy study.

The rearrangement joins TRBV9 to TRBJ2-3, with 9 bases lining up with TRBD2. This CDR3 comprises 17 residues. V trimming: 0 bases; J trimming: 2 bases; junction bases outside the gene matches: 7. The V gene's germline CDR1 is SGDLS and CDR2 YYNGEE. The CDR3 sequence is CASSVDPAGGLTDTQYF. The CDR3 DNA reads TGTGCCAGCAGCGTAGACCCGGCGGGGGGGCTCACAGATACGCAGTATTTT.

The chain employs TRBV5-1 and TRBJ2-1; D unresolved. The CDR3 has 17 amino acids. V lost 4 bases, J lost 0 bases, and 17 bases lay in between. Germline CDR1 is SGHRS and CDR2 is YFSETQ. CDR3 amino acids: CASSPRGGSSSYNEQFF. The CDR3 coding sequence is TGCGCCAGCAGCCCGCGAGGCGGTTCTAGCTCCTACAATGAGCAGTTCTTC.

The V call is TRBV25-1, the J call TRBJ2-7; TRBD1 matches 11 bases. The J segment lost 2 bases and the V segment lost 3 bases, leaving 3 bases of the junction unmatched. This CDR3 region has 15 residues. The germline CDR1 and CDR2 sequences are MGHDK and SYGVNS. CDR3 in amino acids: CASSEDRGPPYEQYF. The CDR3 DNA is TGTGCCAGCAGTGAGGACAGGGGGCCCCCCTACGAGCAGTACTTC.

This clone was seen only once. This rearrangement joins TRBV7-3 to TRBJ2-1, with 9 bases that match TRBD2. V lost 1 base and J lost 12; bases outside the gene matches: 7. The CDR3 sequence is 14 residues long. The germline V gene encodes CDR1 SGHTA and CDR2 FQGTGA. For the CDR3, the DNA is TGTGCCAGCAGCTTAAGAGGGCGGGAGGGGGGGCAGTTCTTC. This sequence encodes CASSLRGREGGQFF.

The gene calls are TRBV10-3 and TRBJ2-5, with 7 bases matching TRBD1. Germline V gene sequence: CDR1 ENHRY, CDR2 SYGVKD. Unmatched junction bases numbered 7, after V lost 5 bases and J lost 1 base. This CDR3 is built from 15 residues. CDR3 region: CAISMTGKIQETQYF. The CDR3 coding sequence is TGTGCCATCAGTATGACAGGGAAAATCCAAGAGACCCAGTACTTC.

This clone was seen a handful of times. J is TRBJ2-1 and V is TRBV5-1; 8 nucleotides match TRBD2. Germline V gene lookup returns CDR1 SGHRS and CDR2 YFSETQ. The CDR3 is 15 amino acids. V dropped 3 bases and J dropped 0; count of bases not matched to a gene: 2. This chain's CDR3 is CASSSGTSSYNEQFF. The CDR3 DNA reads TGCGCCAGCAGCTCCGGGACTAGCTCCTACAATGAGCAGTTCTTC.

This chain connects TRBV10-3 to TRBJ1-6, with a tentative D call TRBD1 (5 bases). Per the germline V gene, CDR1 is ENHRY and CDR2 is SYGVKD. CDR3 length equals 14 residues. Trimming stripped 3 bases from V and 10 bases from J, with 13 bases between. The CDR3 loop reads CAISDGSGHSPLHF. As DNA, the CDR3 is TGTGCCATCAGTGATGGGTCAGGGCACTCACCCCTCCACTTT.

The chain uses TRBV7-2 and TRBJ2-3; 12 bases fit TRBD2. V lost 5 bases to trimming and J lost 1 base; unmatched junction nucleotides: 13. The CDR3 has 19 residues. CDR1 and CDR2 (germline): SGHTA, FQGNSA. CDR3 in amino acids: CASSAAGTSGPLGTDTQYF. The CDR3 DNA reads as TGTGCCAGCAGCGCCGCCGGGACTAGCGGGCCCCTCGGCACAGATACGCAGTATTTT.

The gene calls are TRBV6-1 and TRBJ1-1; possible D gene TRBD1, 5 bases. The CDR3 totals 11 residues. The V end was cut by 6 bases, the J end by 12 bases, with 14 bases between. From germline, CDR1 is MNHNS and CDR2 SASEGT. In DNA, the CDR3 is TGTGCCAGCAGCCTCAAAGGGGAAACTTTCTTT. As protein: CASSLKGETFF.

V gene TRBV5-6 combines with J gene TRBJ1-4, with 8 bases aligning to TRBD1. The V gene end was trimmed by 0 bases and the J gene end by 8 bases; junction bases not matched to a gene: 6. The CDR3 has 15 amino acids. CDR1 is SGHDT and CDR2 is YYEEEE in the germline V gene. The CDR3: CASSLGTGPGEKLFF. Written as DNA, the CDR3 is TGTGCCAGCAGCTTGGGGACAGGGCCGGGGGAAAAACTGTTTTTT.

This clone was counted between two and nine times. The CDR3 here is CASSPFQGNRNTEAFF. CDR3 DNA: TGTGCCAGCAGTCCGTTTCAGGGGAATAGGAACACTGAAGCTTTCTTT. The chain employs TRBV28 and TRBJ1-1; D perhaps matches TRBD1 (6 bases). CDR3 length: 16 residues. The germline CDR1 and CDR2 sequences are MDHEN and SYDVKM. V lost 5 bases, J lost 1 base, and 17 bases lay in between.

The genes are TRBV5-1 and TRBJ2-4; D is ambiguous. The V and J ends lost 0 bases and 0 bases respectively, with 7 bases between them. Per germline, CDR1 SGHRS and CDR2 YFSETQ. The CDR3 has 15 amino acids. The CDR3 loop is CASSLENRAKNIQYF. The CDR3 nucleotides read TGCGCCAGCAGCTTGGAAAACAGAGCCAAAAACATTCAGTACTTC.

CDR3 residues: CASSLRTSGGNRDTQYF. The CDR3 nucleotides are TGTGCCAGCAGTTTACGGACTAGCGGGGGTAATCGAGATACGCAGTATTTT. J is TRBJ2-3 and V is TRBV27; TRBD2 agrees at 13 bases. This CDR3 is built from 17 residues. Losses at the gene ends were 2 bases for V and 5 bases for J; bases not matched to a gene: 7. The V gene's germline CDR1 is MNHEY and CDR2 SMNVEV (reference sequence).

The chain uses TRBV30 and TRBJ1-1, with D possibly being TRBD1 (5 bases). There are 12 residues in the CDR3. Germline CDR1 and CDR2: GTSNPN and SVGIG (reference sequence). V lost 0 bases to trimming and J lost 8 bases, with 10 bases between them. CDR3 bases: TGTGCCTGGAGTGTACCAGGGTCGGAAGCTTTCTTT. Its translation: CAWSVPGSEAFF.

The V and J genes are TRBV18 and TRBJ2-5, with 9 bases identical to TRBD2. Germline V gene lookup returns CDR1 KGHSH and CDR2 LQKENI. J lost 2 bases, V lost 6 bases, and 10 bases had no gene match. The CDR3 length is 16 residues. CDR3 DNA: TGTGCCAGCTCTAGACCACGGCTAGCGGGGCAAGAGACCCAGTACTTC. This encodes CASSRPRLAGQETQYF.

This chain uses TRBV7-3 with TRBJ2-1; TRBD1 aligns across 8 bases. This CDR3 is built from 17 residues. Per germline, CDR1 SGHTA and CDR2 FQGTGA. V lost 3 bases and J lost 5; bases outside the gene matches: 12. The CDR3 region is CASSLLPGQVKDNEQFF. As DNA, the CDR3 is TGTGCCAGCAGCTTGCTCCCGGGACAGGTAAAGGACAATGAGCAGTTCTTC.

The V and J genes are TRBV6-5 and TRBJ2-3; D is possibly TRBD1 (6 bases). CDR3 length: 14 residues. CDR1 and CDR2 from the germline V gene are MNHEY and SVGAGI. V was pared by 5 bases and J by 1 base, with 10 bases between. In DNA form, the CDR3 reads TGTGCCAGCAGTAGGGACACCGGCACAGATACGCAGTATTTT. Translated, it gives CASSRDTGTDTQYF.

The chain is built from TRBV5-7 and TRBJ1-3, with D unresolved. TRBV5-7 counts as an open reading frame of uncertain function. V lost 1 base and J 0 bases, leaving 8 bases between the germline ends. The CDR3 totals 15 residues. CDR3 sequence (DNA): TGTGCCAGCAGCTTGAGCGGCTTCTCTGGAAACACCATATATTTT. Residues: CASSLSGFSGNTIYF.

The chain couples TRBV7-3 to TRBJ2-1, with D maybe TRBD1 (5 bases). This CDR3 region has 13 residues. Trimming removed 5 bases at V and 5 bases at J, with 10 bases between. Looked up from germline, CDR1 is SGHTA and CDR2 is FQGTGA. CDR3 sequence reads: CASSLRGNNEQFF. Written as DNA, the CDR3 is TGTGCCAGCAGCCTTAGGGGAAACAATGAGCAGTTCTTC. The whole variable domain, filled in from reference TRBV7-3 and TRBJ2-1, reads GAGVSQTPSNKVTEKGKYVELRCDPISGHTALYWYRQSLGQGPEFLIYFQGTGAADDSGLPNDRFFAVRPEGSVSTLKIQRTERGDSAVYLCASSLRGNNEQFFGPGTRLTVL.

For this clone: At one of its ends the junction is not consistent with the germline gene, which may arise from a read error. The chain joins TRBV7-7 to TRBJ2-1; 9 positions match TRBD2. Germline CDR1 SSHAT, CDR2 FNYEAQ (reference sequence). The CDR3 is 15 residues long. The CDR3 coding sequence is TGTGCTAGCAGCCCACCTAGCGGGAAGGGAAATGAGCAGTTCTTC. Its translation: CASSPPSGKGNEQFF.

The rearrangement uses TRBV14 and TRBJ2-1, with 9 bases lining up with TRBD2. With V trimmed by 0 bases and J by 4 bases, 7 bases remained unmatched. The CDR3 is 17 residues long. Germline V CDR1 and CDR2: SGHDN, FVKESK. The DNA of the CDR3 is TGTGCCAGCAGCCAAGAGCGGGGGGGCATATTGTACAATGAGCAGTTCTTC. Protein product: CASSQERGGILYNEQFF.

This chain links TRBV7-2 with TRBJ1-1, with no clear D. The length of the CDR3 is 12 residues. Trimming left V 5 bases short and J 5 bases short, with 9 bases between. In germline, CDR1 is SGHTA, CDR2 FQGNSA. CDR3 nucleotide sequence: TGTGCCAGCAGCCTGGGGAGGACTGAAGCTTTCTTT. Amino acid sequence: CASSLGRTEAFF.

The chain is built from TRBV5-1 and TRBJ1-6; 9 nucleotides agree with TRBD1. Looked up from germline, CDR1 is SGHRS and CDR2 is YFSETQ. This CDR3 contains 16 residues. V shed 4 bases, J shed 9 bases, and the junction held 11 bases outside the gene matches. CDR3 DNA: TGCGCCAGCAGCCCGGACAGGGGTTTTGTCAGTTCACCCCTCCACTTT. Translation: CASSPDRGFVSSPLHF.

This clone was observed a handful of times. The CDR3 DNA sequence: TGTGCCAGTAGTATAGGGAACAGCCAGCCCCAGCATTTT. Residues: CASSIGNSQPQHF. The rearrangement joins TRBV19 to TRBJ1-5; D not certain. Germline CDR1 and CDR2: LNHDA and SQIVND (reference sequence). This CDR3 spans 13 amino acids. V shed 1 base and J shed 7 bases, with 8 bases lying between them. Full variable domain (remainder filled in from reference TRBV19 and TRBJ1-5): DGGITQSPKYLFRKEGQNVTLSCEQNLNHDAMYWYRQDPGQGLRLIYYSQIVNDFQKGDIAEGYSVSREKKESFPLTVTSAQKNPTAFYLCASSIGNSQPQHFGDGTRLSIL.

This clone was detected a few times. The chain carries TRBV30 and TRBJ1-1; a possible D gene is TRBD1 (5 bases). Germline loops: CDR1 GTSNPN, CDR2 SVGIG (reference sequence). The CDR3 extends over 11 amino acids. The germline V and J ends were trimmed by 1 base and 8 bases, with 8 bases remaining between them. CDR3 sequence: CAWSAREEAFF. DNA of the CDR3: TGTGCCTGGAGTGCCAGGGAAGAAGCTTTCTTT.

This clone was recorded only once. The rearrangement links TRBV25-1 to TRBJ1-2, with TRBD1 identical over 9 bases. The CDR3 spans 15 residues. The J segment lost 8 bases and the V segment lost 1 base, leaving 8 bases of the junction unmatched. The germline CDR1 and CDR2 sequences are MGHDK and SYGVNS. CDR3 amino acids: CASSESRTGVDGYTF. In DNA, the CDR3 is TGTGCCAGCAGTGAATCTAGGACAGGGGTCGACGGCTACACCTTC.

The chain couples TRBV18 to TRBJ2-1; D possibly corresponds to TRBD2 (5 bases). The germline V gene has CDR1 KGHSH and CDR2 LQKENI. There are 14 residues in the CDR3. Trimming stripped 3 bases from V and 3 bases from J, with 9 bases between. DNA for the CDR3: TGTGCCAGCTCACCGAAAGCGGACTACAATGAGCAGTTCTTC. It translates to CASSPKADYNEQFF.

The chain carries TRBV29-1 and TRBJ2-7, with TRBD2 matching over 13 bases. Germline V CDR1 and CDR2: SQVTM, ANQGSEA. V trimming: 7 bases; J trimming: 3 bases; junction bases outside the gene matches: 3. The CDR3 length is 13 residues. Here the CDR3 DNA reads TGCAGCGCAAGGACTAGCGGGAGCTACGAGCAGTACTTC. Translating gives CSARTSGSYEQYF.

This rearrangement joins TRBV10-3 to TRBJ1-2, with D unresolved. The V end was cut by 10 bases, the J end by 2 bases, with 11 bases between. CDR1 and CDR2 from the germline V gene are ENHRY and SYGVKD. The CDR3 has 12 residues. The CDR3 protein is CATFSANYGYTF. DNA of the CDR3: TGTGCCACCTTCTCTGCGAACTATGGCTACACCTTC.

V gene TRBV30 combines with J gene TRBJ1-1, with 7 bases lining up with TRBD1. The trim removed 4 bases at V and 0 bases at J, leaving 8 bases unmatched. The CDR3 contains 15 residues. Germline CDR1 GTSNPN, CDR2 SVGIG (reference sequence). CDR3 nucleotide sequence: TGTGCCTGGACCCTTCCCGGGACAGTGAACACTGAAGCTTTCTTT. This translates into CAWTLPGTVNTEAFF.